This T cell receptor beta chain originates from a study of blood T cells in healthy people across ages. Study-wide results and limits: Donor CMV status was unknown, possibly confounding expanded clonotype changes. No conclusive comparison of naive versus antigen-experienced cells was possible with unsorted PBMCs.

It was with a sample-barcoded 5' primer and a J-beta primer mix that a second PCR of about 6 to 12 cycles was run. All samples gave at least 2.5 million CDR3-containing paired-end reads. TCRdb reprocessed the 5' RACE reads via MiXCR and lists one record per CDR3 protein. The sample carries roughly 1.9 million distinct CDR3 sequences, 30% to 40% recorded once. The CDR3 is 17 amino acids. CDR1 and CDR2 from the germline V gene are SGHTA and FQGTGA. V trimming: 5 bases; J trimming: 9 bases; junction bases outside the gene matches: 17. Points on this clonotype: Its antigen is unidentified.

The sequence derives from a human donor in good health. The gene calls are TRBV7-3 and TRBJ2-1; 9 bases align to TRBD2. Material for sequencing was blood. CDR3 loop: CASSPPSGVGRGGEQFF. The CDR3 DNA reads TGTGCCAGCAGCCCACCTAGTGGAGTAGGGCGGGGGGGTGAGCAGTTCTTC.